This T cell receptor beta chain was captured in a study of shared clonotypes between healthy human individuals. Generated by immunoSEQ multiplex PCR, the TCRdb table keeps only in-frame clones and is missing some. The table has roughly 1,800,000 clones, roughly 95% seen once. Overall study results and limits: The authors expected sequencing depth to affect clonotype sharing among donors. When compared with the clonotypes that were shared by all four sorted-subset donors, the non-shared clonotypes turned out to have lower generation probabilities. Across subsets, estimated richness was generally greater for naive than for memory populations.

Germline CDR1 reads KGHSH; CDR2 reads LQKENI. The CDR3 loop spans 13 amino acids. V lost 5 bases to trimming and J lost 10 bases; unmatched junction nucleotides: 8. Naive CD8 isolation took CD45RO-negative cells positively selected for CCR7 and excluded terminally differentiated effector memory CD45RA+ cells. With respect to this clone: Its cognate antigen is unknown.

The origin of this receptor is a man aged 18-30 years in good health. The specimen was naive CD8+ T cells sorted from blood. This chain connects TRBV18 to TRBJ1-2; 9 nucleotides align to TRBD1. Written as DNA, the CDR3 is TGTGCCAGCTCAACCACCCGGGACAGGGACTACACCTTC. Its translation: CASSTTRDRDYTF. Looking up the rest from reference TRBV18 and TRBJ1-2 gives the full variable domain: NAGVMQNPRHLVRRRGQEARLRCSPMKGHSHVYWYRQLPEEGLKFMVYLQKENIIDESGMPKERFSAEFPKEGPSILRIQQVVRGDSAAYFCASSTTRDRDYTFGSGTRLTVV.